This T cell receptor (beta chain) was documented in a study of cytomegalovirus exposure and HLA in healthy donors. Study-wide results and caveats: Reportedly, a later analysis found an Asian-associated ancestry cluster had fewer N-insertions than the approximately 600-donor mean.

V was trimmed by 0 bases and J by 1 base, leaving 13 bases between them. Germline V gene data show CDR1 as SGHDT and CDR2 as YYEEEE. The CDR3 is 16 amino acids. Use of 60 Vbeta and 13 Jbeta primers characterized the PCR. The repertoire was sequenced with immunoSEQ multiplex PCR; TCRdb's copy has only in-frame clones and lacks some. The sample has roughly 140,000 clones, over 60% seen once; the top ten hold under 3%. A remark on this clone: Its specificity is not known.

While unrecorded immune exposures were likely, the donors were nominally healthy when sampled. The clonotype was recovered from a woman aged 25 to 45 in good health and CMV-seropositive. The chain links TRBV5-6 to TRBJ2-5; D might be TRBD2 (6 bases). The material sequenced was PBMCs. The CDR3 is CASSLGGRGFQETQYF. In DNA, the CDR3 is TGTGCCAGCAGCTTGGGGGGCCGGGGGTTCCAAGAGACCCAGTACTTC.